These 26 T cell receptor beta chains were sequenced from one sample in a study of early T cells in non-severe SARS-CoV-2 infection. Using its own MiXCR run on the 5' RACE reads, TCRdb lists one record per CDR3 protein. The repertoire includes 70,000 to 75,000 distinct CDR3 sequences, about 12% of them detected once, and 4% to 5.5% sits in the top ten. The sample consisted of whole blood. The receptors derive from an adult who was a healthcare worker with PCR-confirmed SARS-CoV-2 infection or an uninfected control (not recorded which).

The chain carries TRBV20-1 and TRBJ2-3; D may be TRBD2 (6 bases). This CDR3 is built from 15 residues. Germline V gene sequence: CDR1 DFQATT, CDR2 SNEGSKA (reference sequence). Trimming left V 0 bases short and J 4 bases short, with 14 bases between. Written as DNA, the CDR3 is TGCAGTGCTAGAGATCGAGTCGGGAGCGCAGATACGCAGTATTTT. Amino acids: CSARDRVGSADTQYF.

The chain has TRBV29-1 and TRBJ2-3, with 10 bases identical to TRBD2. The CDR3 sequence is 15 residues long. Germline trimming cut 4 bases from V and 2 bases from J; bases unmatched to any gene: 6. Germline V gene lookup returns CDR1 SQVTM and CDR2 ANQGSEA. This CDR3 is CSVGSSGRVTDTQYF. The CDR3 nucleotides read TGCAGCGTTGGATCCAGCGGGAGGGTCACAGATACGCAGTATTTT.

This clonotype appeared many times. V usage is TRBV6-5 and J usage is TRBJ2-3, with 12 bases matching TRBD2. Trimming removed 5 bases from V and 0 bases from J; junction bases left unmatched: 9. Germline-derived CDR1 and CDR2 are MNHEY and SVGAGI. The CDR3 covers 18 residues. The CDR3 sequence: CASSRRRTSGTSTDTQYF. The CDR3 coding sequence is TGTGCCAGCAGTAGAAGACGGACTAGCGGGACTAGCACAGATACGCAGTATTTT.

Many counts were recorded for this clonotype. The rearrangement joins TRBV5-1 to TRBJ2-7; D assignment may be TRBD1 or TRBD2 (6 bases each). This CDR3 is 16 amino acids long. Germline V gene lookup returns CDR1 SGHRS and CDR2 YFSETQ. The germline V and J ends were trimmed by 4 bases and 2 bases, with 19 bases remaining between them. The CDR3: CASSGSGGAGTYEQYF. Written as DNA, the CDR3 is TGCGCCAGCAGCGGGTCCGGGGGCGCAGGGACCTACGAGCAGTACTTC.

Remarks on this clonotype: One base away lies a much larger clone, so this may be a sequencing read error. V usage is TRBV9 and J usage is TRBJ2-7, with D maybe TRBD1 (5 bases). Between the trimmed V and J ends, which lost 2 bases and 2 bases, there was a span of 8 bases. Germline values: CDR1 SGDLS, CDR2 YYNGEE. CDR3 size: 13 residues. The CDR3 nucleotides are TGTGCCAGCAGCGTCGACAGTACCTACGAGCAGTACTTC. Its translation: CASSVDSTYEQYF.

The V call is TRBV2, the J call TRBJ1-6, with TRBD1 identical over 7 bases. The CDR3 has 14 residues. CDR1 is SNHLY, CDR2 FYNNEI, per germline. J was trimmed by 7 bases and V by 6 bases; bases with no gene match: 6. CDR3 region: CASSAGQSNSPLHF. The CDR3 DNA reads as TGTGCCAGCAGCGCGGGACAGTCCAATTCACCCCTCCACTTT.

A few counts support this clonotype. V usage is TRBV4-1 and J usage is TRBJ2-1, with D tentatively TRBD1 or TRBD2 (5 bases each). Germline assignment: CDR1 MGHRA and CDR2 YSYEKL. The V end was cut by 1 base, the J end by 0 bases, with 10 bases between. The CDR3 is 16 residues long. Here the CDR3 reads CASSQADGGSYNEQFF. The DNA for the CDR3 is TGCGCCAGCAGCCAAGCCGATGGGGGCTCCTACAATGAGCAGTTCTTC.

The V call is TRBV29-1, the J call TRBJ2-2; tentative D call: TRBD1 (5 bases). The CDR3 runs to 15 residues. Deletions cut 6 bases from V and 1 base from J, with 15 bases between. CDR1 is SQVTM and CDR2 is ANQGSEA in the germline V gene. CDR3 nucleotide sequence: TGCAGCGTGTTAACAGGTCTCCTGAACACCGGGGAGCTGTTTTTT. It translates to CSVLTGLLNTGELFF.

This clonotype was counted ten times or more. The chain carries TRBV5-5 and TRBJ2-4; D gene unclear. The CDR3 length is 14 residues. The germline V gene encodes CDR1 SGHKS and CDR2 YYEKEE (reference sequence). V lost 0 bases and J 1 base, leaving 5 bases between the germline ends. The CDR3 loop reads CASSLDWAKNIQYF. DNA for the CDR3: TGTGCCAGCAGCTTGGACTGGGCCAAAAACATTCAGTACTTC.

This clonotype was seen only a few times. This chain connects TRBV10-3 to TRBJ2-3; 9 bases map to TRBD2. The CDR3 loop spans 14 amino acids. The ends lost 6 bases at V and 4 bases at J; junction bases unmatched: 5. Germline values: CDR1 ENHRY, CDR2 SYGVKD. The CDR3 sequence: CAIRPTSGADTQYF. CDR3 DNA sequence: TGTGCCATCAGGCCGACTAGCGGCGCAGATACGCAGTATTTT.

This clonotype was counted between two and nine times. The gene calls are TRBV24-1 and TRBJ2-3; 7 nucleotides line up with TRBD2. CDR3 length: 13 amino acids. J lost 1 base, V lost 9 bases, and 3 bases had no gene match. Germline CDR1 is KGHDR and CDR2 is SFDVKD. As DNA, the CDR3 is TGTGCCACCGGGGGAGGGGGCACAGATACGCAGTATTTT. Its translation is CATGGGGTDTQYF.

The chain combines TRBV2 with TRBJ2-7; D ambiguous. This CDR3 region has 13 residues. Looked up from germline, CDR1 is SNHLY and CDR2 is FYNNEI. The V end was cut by 2 bases, the J end by 6 bases, with 11 bases between. The CDR3 DNA reads as TGTGCCAGCAGTGAAAGGACCCTCGCCGAGCAGTACTTC. Protein sequence: CASSERTLAEQYF.

This clonotype occurred a few times. This chain connects TRBV7-9 to TRBJ1-2; unclear D gene. V lost 5 bases to trimming and J lost 4 bases, with 8 bases between them. The CDR3 is 12 residues long. Germline V CDR1 and CDR2: SEHNR, FQNEAQ (reference sequence). The CDR3 DNA reads TGTGCCAGCAGCGACGGCCTCTATGGCTACACCTTC. Amino acids: CASSDGLYGYTF.

The V gene is TRBV18, the J gene TRBJ1-3, with D perhaps matching TRBD1 (5 bases). This CDR3 comprises 17 residues. Per germline, CDR1 KGHSH and CDR2 LQKENI. Trimming cost V 0 bases and J 1 base, with 13 bases left between them. CDR3 residues: CASSPPEGVLSGNTIYF. As DNA, the CDR3 is TGTGCCAGCTCACCACCGGAAGGGGTATTATCTGGAAACACCATATATTTT.

The count of this clonotype is one. CDR3 in DNA: TGTGCCAGCAGCCACTGGAGGGGCAAGGATGGCTACACCTTC. Its protein is CASSHWRGKDGYTF. The V and J genes are TRBV11-1 and TRBJ1-2; a weak D match, TRBD1 (5 bases). V was shortened by 5 bases and J by 6 bases, with 16 bases between the two germline ends. The CDR3 contains 14 residues. Germline V CDR1 and CDR2: SGHAT, FQDESV (reference sequence).

The chain has TRBV29-1 and TRBJ2-1, with TRBD2 matching over 8 bases. The CDR3 length is 15 residues. The ends lost 7 bases at V and 0 bases at J; junction bases unmatched: 8. Germline loops: CDR1 SQVTM, CDR2 ANQGSEA. The CDR3 DNA sequence: TGCAGCGCCAAAACTAGCGGCAGCTCCTACAATGAGCAGTTCTTC. Translation: CSAKTSGSSYNEQFF.

This clonotype showed up just a few times. V gene TRBV10-3 combines with J gene TRBJ2-7, with D perhaps matching TRBD1 (6 bases). Germline CDR1 is ENHRY and CDR2 is SYGVKD. V was clipped by 6 bases and J by 4 bases, with 19 bases between them. The CDR3 is 15 amino acids. CDR3 in DNA: TGTGCCATCAGGGACTTCGTTGGGGGCCGTTACGAGCAGTACTTC. Protein: CAIRDFVGGRYEQYF.

This sequence joins TRBV6-5 and TRBJ2-7; TRBD1 agrees at 7 bases. The germline gives CDR1 MNHEY, CDR2 SVGAGI. Trimming took 6 bases from V and 6 from J; bases not matched to a gene: 5. The CDR3 extends over 12 amino acids. Written as DNA, the CDR3 is TGTGCCAGCAGCCAGACAGGGAGCGAGCAGTACTTC. Its protein is CASSQTGSEQYF.

There are a few counts of this clonotype. V is TRBV6-5 and J is TRBJ2-5, with D tentatively TRBD1 (7 bases). The length of the CDR3 is 15 residues. The germline gives CDR1 MNHEY, CDR2 SVGAGI. Between the trimmed V and J ends, which lost 5 bases and 2 bases, there was a span of 15 bases. The chain's CDR3 is CASSRNRGLQETQYF. CDR3 coding DNA: TGTGCCAGCAGTCGGAACAGGGGACTGCAAGAGACCCAGTACTTC.

The V and J genes are TRBV20-1 and TRBJ1-5; 7 positions match TRBD1. Germline-derived CDR1 and CDR2 are DFQATT and SNEGSKA (reference sequence). The trim removed 1 base at V and 4 bases at J, leaving 1 base unmatched. CDR3 length: 13 residues. CDR3 in amino acids: CSARGQGNQPQHF. Written as DNA, the CDR3 is TGCAGTGCTAGAGGACAGGGAAATCAGCCCCAGCATTTT.

This clonotype showed up just a few times. The chain links TRBV7-9 to TRBJ2-1, with 8 nucleotides matching TRBD2. The V gene end was trimmed by 6 bases and the J gene end by 1 base; junction bases not matched to a gene: 2. Per germline, CDR1 SEHNR and CDR2 FQNEAQ (reference sequence). This CDR3 comprises 14 residues. CDR3 in amino acids: CASRPSGSYNEQFF. Here the CDR3 DNA reads TGTGCCAGCAGGCCTAGCGGGTCCTACAATGAGCAGTTCTTC.

V usage is TRBV30 and J usage is TRBJ2-3, with D possibly matching TRBD1 (6 bases). Per the germline V gene, CDR1 is GTSNPN and CDR2 is SVGIG (reference sequence). The CDR3 contains 14 residues. Trimming left V 2 bases short and J 4 bases short, with 13 bases between. This CDR3 is CAWSLDSRSDTQYF. The CDR3, as DNA: TGTGCCTGGAGTTTGGACAGCCGGTCAGATACGCAGTATTTT.

The CDR3, as DNA: TGTGCCAGCAGGGAGGACGCACAGTTCACTGAAGCTTTCTTT. Encoded protein: CASREDAQFTEAFF. The V gene is TRBV27, the J gene TRBJ1-1; no definite D call. Per the germline V gene, CDR1 is MNHEY and CDR2 is SMNVEV (reference sequence). This CDR3 comprises 14 residues. Deletions cut 6 bases from V and 4 bases from J, with 15 bases between.

Many counts were recorded for this clonotype. The V and J genes are TRBV7-2 and TRBJ2-5; no reliable D call. V lost 6 bases, J lost 5 bases, and 7 bases lay in between. The germline V gene has CDR1 SGHTA and CDR2 FQGNSA. The CDR3 has 11 amino acids. CDR3 nucleotides: TGTGCCAGCAGGAAATTCGAGACCCAGTACTTC. Its translation: CASRKFETQYF.

The CDR3 here is CSVDSTGSRYEQYF. The CDR3 nucleotides are TGCAGCGTTGATTCGACAGGGAGCCGCTACGAGCAGTACTTC. The chain joins TRBV29-1 to TRBJ2-7; 7 bases are shared with TRBD1. The V segment lost 3 bases and the J segment 3 bases; nucleotides outside the gene matches: 8. The CDR3 loop spans 14 amino acids. Germline loops: CDR1 SQVTM, CDR2 ANQGSEA.

The chain joins TRBV2 to TRBJ2-1, with 7 bases lining up with TRBD2. The CDR3 is 12 residues long. Germline values: CDR1 SNHLY, CDR2 FYNNEI. The V segment lost 6 bases and the J segment 12 bases; nucleotides outside the gene matches: 8. In nucleotides, the CDR3 is TGTGCCAGCAGCCGGACTAGAGAGGCGCAGTTCTTC. This translates into CASSRTREAQFF.